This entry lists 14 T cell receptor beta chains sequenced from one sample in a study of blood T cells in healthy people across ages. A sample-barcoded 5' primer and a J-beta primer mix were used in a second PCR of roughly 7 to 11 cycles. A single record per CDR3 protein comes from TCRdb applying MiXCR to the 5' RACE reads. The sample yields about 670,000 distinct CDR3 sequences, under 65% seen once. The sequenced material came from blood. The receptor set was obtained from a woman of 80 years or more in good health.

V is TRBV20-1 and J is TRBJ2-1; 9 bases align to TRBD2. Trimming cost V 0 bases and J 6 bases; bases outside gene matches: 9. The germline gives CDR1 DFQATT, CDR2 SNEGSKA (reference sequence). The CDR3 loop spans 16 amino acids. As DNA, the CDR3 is TGCAGTGCTAGAGACCCGAGTAGCGGGAGTTTCAATGAGCAGTTCTTC. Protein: CSARDPSSGSFNEQFF.

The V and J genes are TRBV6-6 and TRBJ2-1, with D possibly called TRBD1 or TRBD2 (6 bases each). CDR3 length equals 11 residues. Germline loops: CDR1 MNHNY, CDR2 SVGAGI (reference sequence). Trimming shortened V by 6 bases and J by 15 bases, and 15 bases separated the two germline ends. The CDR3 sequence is CASSRQEGLFF. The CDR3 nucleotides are TGTGCCAGCAGCAGACAGGAGGGTCTGTTCTTC.

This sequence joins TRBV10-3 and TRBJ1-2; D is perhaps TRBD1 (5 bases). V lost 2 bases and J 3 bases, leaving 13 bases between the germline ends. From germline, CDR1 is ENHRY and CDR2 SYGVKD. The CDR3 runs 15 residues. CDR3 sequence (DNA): TGTGCCATCAGTGAGGGGGCTTTGGGGGACTATGGCTACACCTTC. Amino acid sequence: CAISEGALGDYGYTF.

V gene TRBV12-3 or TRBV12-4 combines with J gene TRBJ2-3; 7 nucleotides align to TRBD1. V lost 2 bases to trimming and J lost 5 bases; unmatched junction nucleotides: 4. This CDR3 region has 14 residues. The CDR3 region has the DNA TGTGCCAGCAGTTTAAGGGGGCAAGGAGATACGCAGTATTTT. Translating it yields CASSLRGQGDTQYF.

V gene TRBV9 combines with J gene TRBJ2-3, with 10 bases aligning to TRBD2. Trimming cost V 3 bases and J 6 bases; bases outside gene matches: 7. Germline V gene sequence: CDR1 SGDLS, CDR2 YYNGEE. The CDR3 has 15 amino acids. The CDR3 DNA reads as TGTGCCAGCAGCGGAGGAGCGGGGGGGTCGGATACGCAGTATTTT. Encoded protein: CASSGGAGGSDTQYF.

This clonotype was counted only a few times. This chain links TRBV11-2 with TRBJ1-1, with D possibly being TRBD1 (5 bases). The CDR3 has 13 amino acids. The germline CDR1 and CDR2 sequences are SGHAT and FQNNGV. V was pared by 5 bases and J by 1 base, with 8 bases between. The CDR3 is CASSRDPNTEAFF. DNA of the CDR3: TGTGCCAGCAGCCGGGACCCGAACACTGAAGCTTTCTTT.

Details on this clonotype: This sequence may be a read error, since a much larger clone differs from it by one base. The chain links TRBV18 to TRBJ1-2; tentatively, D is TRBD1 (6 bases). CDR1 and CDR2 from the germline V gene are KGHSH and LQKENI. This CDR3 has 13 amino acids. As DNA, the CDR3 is TGTGCCAGCTCACCCGGACAGCTCTATGGCCACACCTTC. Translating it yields CASSPGQLYGHTF.

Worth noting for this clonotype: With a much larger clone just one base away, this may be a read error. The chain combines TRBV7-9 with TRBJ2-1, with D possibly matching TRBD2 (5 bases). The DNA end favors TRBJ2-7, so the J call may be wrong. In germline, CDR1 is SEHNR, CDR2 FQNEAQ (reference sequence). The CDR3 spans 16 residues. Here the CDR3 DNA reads TGTGCCAGCAGCGGACGCGGACTGTACCCCTACAATGAGCAGTACTTC. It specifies CASSGRGLYPYNEQYF.

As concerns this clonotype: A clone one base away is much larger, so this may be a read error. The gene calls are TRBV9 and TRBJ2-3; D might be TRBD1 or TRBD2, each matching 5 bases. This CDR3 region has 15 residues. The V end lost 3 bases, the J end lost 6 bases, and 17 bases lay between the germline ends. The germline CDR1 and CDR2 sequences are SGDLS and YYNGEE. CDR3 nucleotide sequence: TGTGCCAGCAGCGGACGGGGCTCCCGGCTTGATACGCAGTATTTT. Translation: CASSGRGSRLDTQYF.

The CDR3 bases are TGTGCCAGCAGTTACCCCCGACTAGCGGAAGAGACCCAGTACTTC. Translating it yields CASSYPRLAEETQYF. The chain combines TRBV6-2 or TRBV6-3 with TRBJ2-5; 9 bases align to TRBD2. This CDR3 has 15 residues. V lost 2 bases, J lost 3 bases, and 4 bases stayed unmatched. Germline V CDR1 and CDR2: MNHEY, SVGEGT.

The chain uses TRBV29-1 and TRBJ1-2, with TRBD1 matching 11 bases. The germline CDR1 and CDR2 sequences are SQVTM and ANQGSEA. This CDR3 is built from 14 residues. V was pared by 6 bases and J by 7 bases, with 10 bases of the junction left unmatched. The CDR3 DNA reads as TGCAGCGTCGGACAGGGGGCGAGTCCCCTTGGCTACACCTTC. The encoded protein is CSVGQGASPLGYTF.

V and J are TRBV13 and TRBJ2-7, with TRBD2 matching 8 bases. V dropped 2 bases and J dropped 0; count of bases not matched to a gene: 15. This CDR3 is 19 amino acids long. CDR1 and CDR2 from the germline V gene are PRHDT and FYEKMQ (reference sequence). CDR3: CASSLQVMGLGQYSYEQYF. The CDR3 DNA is TGTGCCAGCAGCTTACAAGTTATGGGACTAGGCCAGTACTCCTACGAGCAGTACTTC.

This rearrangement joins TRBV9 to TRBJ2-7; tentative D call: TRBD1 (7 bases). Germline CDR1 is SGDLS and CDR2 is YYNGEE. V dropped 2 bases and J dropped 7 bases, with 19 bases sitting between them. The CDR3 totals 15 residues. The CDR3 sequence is CASSVSAGQFIEQYF. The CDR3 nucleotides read TGTGCCAGCAGCGTCTCTGCGGGACAGTTTATTGAGCAGTACTTC.

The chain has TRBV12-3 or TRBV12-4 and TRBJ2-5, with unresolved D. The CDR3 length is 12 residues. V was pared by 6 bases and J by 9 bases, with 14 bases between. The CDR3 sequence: CASRFGLEAQYF. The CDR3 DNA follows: TGTGCCAGCAGGTTTGGGCTCGAGGCCCAGTACTTC.